This TCR beta chain was identified in a study of T-cell reconstitution after alpha-beta-depleted transplantation in children. General study points: Surviving recipient cells, namely T cells and thymic progenitors, were the source of high day-60 TCRbeta diversity in some patients. At one year after transplant, newly produced T cells mostly accounted for T-cell counts and diversity. Several hundred expanded graft clones reportedly supplied alpha-beta T cells about two months after transplant.

With regard to this clonotype: What it recognizes is unknown.

Per germline, CDR1 DFQATT and CDR2 SNEGSKA (reference sequence). V gave up 4 bases and J gave up 6 bases, with 7 bases separating them. This CDR3 has 11 amino acids. Preparation of the TCRbeta library was carried out with unique molecular identifiers. TCRdb reprocessed the PCR reads via MiXCR and lists one record per CDR3 protein. The table records a few hundred thousand distinct CDR3 sequences, 27% of them present only once. The TCR comes from a boy under three years old with Wiskott-Aldrich syndrome, due to receive a stem cell transplant. Sequences were derived from PBMCs, sampled before TCRalphabeta/CD19-depleted stem cell transplant. This chain joins TRBV20-1 and TRBJ2-4; D is uncertain. The CDR3 coding sequence is TGCAGTGCTAATCCGGGAAACATTCAGTACTTC. Translation: CSANPGNIQYF.